The rows below give T cell receptor beta chains drawn from one sample of a study of Graves' ophthalmopathy and Graves' hyperthyroidism. TCRdb used MiXCR to reprocess the multiplex PCR reads, holding one entry per CDR3 protein. This sample has 650,000 to 900,000 distinct CDR3 sequences, with 35% to 50% found just once. Sequencing was performed on peripheral blood. The source of these receptors is an adult man with Graves' ophthalmopathy. Both conserved end residues are part of each CDR3. A D gene is named only where the DNA matches it firmly. Clone size appears in some rows only: once, few, many, or a class for an expanded clone.

D gene,clone size,V gene,J gene,CDR3 DNA,CDR3 protein
.,few,TRBV7-9,TRBJ2-2,TGTGCCAGCGGACCGTCGGGAATTCACACCGGGGAGCTGTTTTTT,CASGPSGIHTGELFF
.,few,TRBV7-9,TRBJ2-5,TGTGCCAGCAGCCAAGTGGCCCTCGTCGGGAGAGGAGCGGAGACCCAGTACTTC,CASSQVALVGRGAETQYF
TRBD1,.,TRBV25-1,TRBJ1-5,TGTGCCAGCAGTCACAGGGGGCGCGGCAATCAGCCCCAGCATTTT,CASSHRGRGNQPQHF
TRBD1,.,TRBV7-9,TRBJ2-2,TGTGCCAGCGAAAATGGGACAGAATACACCGGGGAGCTGTTTTTT,CASENGTEYTGELFF
TRBD1,.,TRBV10-3,TRBJ1-1,TGTGCCAGCAGTAGAACCGGGACAGGGCGGACTGAAGCTTTCTTT,CASSRTGTGRTEAFF
.,.,TRBV7-2,TRBJ2-5,TGTGCCAGCAGCTTTTATGGGGGCAACCAAGAGACCCAGTACTTC,CASSFYGGNQETQYF
.,few,TRBV29-1,TRBJ2-7,TGCAGCGTCGGACGGGGGACCTACGAGCAGTACTTC,CSVGRGTYEQYF
.,few,TRBV7-2,TRBJ2-7,TGTGCCAGCAGCCATACCGGGTCCCCCGCGTCTGAGCAGTACTTC,CASSHTGSPASEQYF
.,few,TRBV11-2,TRBJ1-2,TGTGCCAGCAGCTTGTGGTTGATCACAGGCTCCGGCTACACCTTC,CASSLWLITGSGYTF
TRBD1,many,TRBV19,TRBJ1-1,TGTGCCAGTAGTTCCAGGGGGTCATTT,CASSSRGSF
.,.,TRBV7-2,TRBJ2-6,TGTGCCAGCAGCCGCCCCGGACGGGACTCTGGGGCCAACGTCCTGACTTTC,CASSRPGRDSGANVLTF
.,few,TRBV10-3,TRBJ1-4,TGTGCCAGCAGTAGAACAGGGTCGACTAATGAAAAACTGTTTTTT,CASSRTGSTNEKLFF
.,few,TRBV19,TRBJ1-2,TGTGCCAGTAGTGATCCAGGGGTTTGGGGCTACACCTTC,CASSDPGVWGYTF
.,few,TRBV11-2,TRBJ1-1,TGTGCCAGCAGCTTAGAAGGGGTAATGAGGGCCACTGAAGCTTTCTTT,CASSLEGVMRATEAFF
.,.,TRBV20-1,TRBJ1-2,TGCAGTGCTAGAAGATCCGTACTGGAGGGCTACACCTTC,CSARRSVLEGYTF
TRBD1,.,TRBV5-5,TRBJ2-5,TGTGCCAGCAATCGGGACAGGGGAGGTGGGGAGACCCAGTACTTC,CASNRDRGGGETQYF
.,few,TRBV7-9,TRBJ1-2,TGTGCCAGCAGCTTAAGGGATACCCAGGGGCTCTATGGCTACACCTTC,CASSLRDTQGLYGYTF
.,.,TRBV7-3,TRBJ1-1,TGTGCCAGCAGCCCCCCATCGGGACCGCGGGTGAACACTGAAGCTTTCTTT,CASSPPSGPRVNTEAFF
.,many,TRBV7-8,TRBJ1-3,TGTGCCAGCACCCCAGCGGGTGGTTTTGGAAACACCATATATTTT,CASTPAGGFGNTIYF
.,many,TRBV6-5,TRBJ1-2,TGTGCCAGCAGACAGTTCCAGGGATACGGCTACACCTTC,CASRQFQGYGYTF
.,.,TRBV3-1,TRBJ1-1,TGTGCCAGCTCGCGGGCGCGGAGTTTCACTGAAGCTTTCTTT,CASSRARSFTEAFF
.,.,TRBV9,TRBJ1-4,TGTGCCAGCAGCCGGACAGCTACTAATGAAAAACTGTCTTTT,CASSRTATNEKLSF
.,.,TRBV11-2,TRBJ1-3,TGTGCCAACAGCTTCCGGCAGGGGAGCCCTGGAAACACCATATATTTT,CANSFRQGSPGNTIYF
.,.,TRBV29-1,TRBJ1-1,TGCAGCGTCGAACCCAGCCTGAGCACTGAAGCTTTCTTT,CSVEPSLSTEAFF
TRBD1,many,TRBV10-3,TRBJ1-3,TGTGCCATCAACCACAGGGGACCTGGAAACACCATATATTTT,CAINHRGPGNTIYF
.,many,TRBV7-6,TRBJ1-1,TGTGCCAGCAGCTTAGTTTTGTTGCATACTGAAGCTTTCTTT,CASSLVLLHTEAFF
.,many,TRBV12-3/TRBV12-4,TRBJ1-5,TGTGCCAGCAGGTTAGGGTATAGCAATCAGCCCCAGCATTTT,CASRLGYSNQPQHF
.,.,TRBV19,TRBJ2-1,TGTGCCAATAGTAGACAACCCTACCGGGAGCAGTTCTTC,CANSRQPYREQFF
TRBD1,.,TRBV2,TRBJ1-1,TGTGCCAGCAGTGGTGACAGGGTGGAAGGAACTGAAGCTTTCTTT,CASSGDRVEGTEAFF
.,.,TRBV20-1,TRBJ2-7,TGCAGTGCGCTGCGGGACAGCAACTACGAGCAGTACTTC,CSALRDSNYEQYF
.,.,TRBV20-1,TRBJ1-2,TGCAGTGCTAGAGGGGACTTAAACTATGGCTACACCTTC,CSARGDLNYGYTF
TRBD1,.,TRBV10-3,TRBJ1-1,TGTGCCAGCAGTTACTCGGCAGGGGGCGCGGGCACTGAAGCTTTCTTT,CASSYSAGGAGTEAFF
TRBD1,few,TRBV7-2,TRBJ1-1,TGTGCCAGCAGTTCTCCGGGACAGGGGGCTTATGAAGCTTTCTTT,CASSSPGQGAYEAFF
.,.,TRBV7-8,TRBJ1-5,TGTGCCAGCAGCTCAATAATCGGGGGCGCATGGGATCAGCCCCAGCATTTT,CASSSIIGGAWDQPQHF
.,few,TRBV28,TRBJ2-5,TGTGCCAGCAGTTTAAGGAGTAGCGAAGAGACCCAGTACTTC,CASSLRSSEETQYF
TRBD1,.,TRBV24-1,TRBJ1-5,TGTGCCAGCAACCTTGGGACAGGGGATCAGCCCCAGCATTTT,CASNLGTGDQPQHF
.,many,TRBV10-3,TRBJ2-5,TGTGCCTCCAGGGGGGGGGCCCCGCGGGAGACCCAGTACTTC,CASRGGAPRETQYF
TRBD1,.,TRBV10-3,TRBJ2-6,TGTGCCATCGTGGAGGGGACAGGGGTATCCTATGGGGCCAACGTCCTGACTTTC,CAIVEGTGVSYGANVLTF
.,.,TRBV7-9,TRBJ2-5,TGTCCCAGCAGCCCCCGAGGTATGGGAGAGACCCAGTACTTC,CPSSPRGMGETQYF
TRBD1,.,TRBV7-9,TRBJ1-2,TGTGCCAGCGGCCCGGACAGGGGTTCACATGGCTACACCTTC,CASGPDRGSHGYTF
TRBD1,few,TRBV20-1,TRBJ1-4,TGCAGTGCTTCGACAGGGGTTGATGAAAAACTGTTTTTT,CSASTGVDEKLFF
.,many,TRBV10-2,TRBJ1-3,TGCGCCAGCAGCACAGGGTCGGGAAACACCATATATTTT,CASSTGSGNTIYF
.,.,TRBV2,TRBJ1-6,TGTGCCAGCAGTGAAGACGCAGGGGCGATCAGGAGCAATTCACCCCTCCACTTT,CASSEDAGAIRSNSPLHF
TRBD2,few,TRBV20-1,TRBJ2-5,TGCAGTGCTACGAGGATAGCGGGGTACGCAGAGACCCAGTACTTC,CSATRIAGYAETQYF
TRBD1,.,TRBV7-9,TRBJ2-7,TGTACCAGCAGCTTAGGAGGGGGGACAGGGGTTGCCGAGCAGTACTTC,CTSSLGGGTGVAEQYF
.,few,TRBV24-1,TRBJ1-5,TGTGCCAGCAGCAGGGAAACTAGCAATCAGCCCCAGCATTTT,CASSRETSNQPQHF
.,few,TRBV10-3,TRBJ2-2,TGTGCCGGACTACAACCGAACACCGGGGAGCTGTTTTTT,CAGLQPNTGELFF
TRBD1,many,TRBV15,TRBJ2-7,TGTGCCACCAGACAGGGGATAGGCTACGAGCAGTACTTC,CATRQGIGYEQYF
TRBD2,.,TRBV7-7,TRBJ2-7,TGTGCCAGCTTCGAGCTAGCGGCATCCCATACCAGGTCCTACGAGCAGTACTTC,CASFELAASHTRSYEQYF
TRBD1,few,TRBV13,TRBJ1-4,TGTGCCAGCAGCCGATACTCCGGGACAGGGGGCATTGAAAAACTGTTTTTT,CASSRYSGTGGIEKLFF